The rows below give T cell receptor beta chains drawn from one sample of a study of shared clonotypes between healthy human individuals. Assay used: immunoSEQ multiplex PCR; TCRdb lists only in-frame clones, some missing. There are some 2 million clones in the sample; less than 95% occur only once, and about 1.1% lies in the top ten. Sequences were obtained from naive CD8+ T cells sorted from blood. These receptors were taken from a man aged 18 to 35 in good health. CDR3s leave out the opening cysteine and the closing phenylalanine or tryptophan.

TRBV19,ASRTEDRDDYGYT
TRBV4-3,ASSQSLAVDSYEQY
TRBV7-9,ASSLLAGGPYEQY
TRBV13,ASSPGLTTYEQY
TRBV30,AWSVLDGLNTEAF
TRBV29-1,SVEEPMLGRNEQF
TRBV27,ASSLGPSYEQY
TRBV6-5,ASSYSGTLQETQY
TRBV28,ASSFQVGSNTQY
TRBV4-3,ASSPRRGATNEKLF
TRBV27,ASSPSEGKIHYEQY
TRBV10-1,ASSEELANSPLH
TRBV4-3,ASSQDTYQETQY
TRBV4-1,ASSHIPGQGMTDTQY
TRBV5-1,ASRGEGEETQY
TRBV4-2,ASSQDRRGPVYEQY
TRBV15,ATSRVSGVTDTQY
TRBV6-5,ASSYSDLANYEQY
TRBV9,ASSVGSDSSGANVLT
TRBV30,AWSVGAGGAF
TRBV6-1,ASSETLWLASETQY
TRBV28,ASSPSDRVIHEQY
TRBV2,ASSEEETRKSYEQY
TRBV5-6,ASSLYRDYEQY
TRBV29-1,SVEDPVIPYEQY
TRBV7-9,ASSYGGQPEETQY
TRBV28,ASSLSLGGLAPYNEQF
TRBV6-5,AFPDSGDYEQY
TRBV9,ASSVDQGAYTGELF
TRBV7-9,ASSFSTGSQPQH
TRBV5-1,ASSLTTQDRGPVSYEQY
TRBV20-1,SAAVDNEQF
TRBV6-1,ASSPRGVSYEQY
TRBV27,ASSLARGEEQY
TRBV19,ASTAGRDPLLSYNEQF
TRBV4-1,ASSHEWGGGYYEQY
TRBV5-6,ASSLGLVSDEQY
TRBV7-9,ASSFSGALRGGYT
TRBV28,ASSLLHGDLEKLF
TRBV4-3,ASSQGDLSNQPQH
TRBV5-4,ASSLDRSNEKLF
TRBV7-6,ASSERVLSTDTQY